This TCR beta chain was recovered during a study of blood T cell repertoires in COVID-19. Study as a whole: Spain, Italy and the United States supplied samples that represented acute and convalescent COVID-19. Nucleic acid was either cDNA or gDNA, and it came from T cells, B-cell-depleted T cells, or PBMCs.

Germline CDR1 reads DFQATT; CDR2 reads SNEGSKA (reference sequence). The CDR3 sequence is 11 residues long. Produced via immunoSEQ multiplex PCR; TCRdb's table is partial and in-frame only. The sample includes more than 95,000 clones, roughly 82% of them seen just once. This TCR derives from a man aged 55 to 70 with acute or convalescent COVID-19. The V gene is TRBV20-1, the J gene TRBJ2-1; 9 bases map to TRBD1. The sample consisted of peripheral blood. CDR3 in amino acids: CSGQGNNEQFF. CDR3 sequence (DNA): TGCAGCGGACAGGGGAACAATGAGCAGTTCTTC.